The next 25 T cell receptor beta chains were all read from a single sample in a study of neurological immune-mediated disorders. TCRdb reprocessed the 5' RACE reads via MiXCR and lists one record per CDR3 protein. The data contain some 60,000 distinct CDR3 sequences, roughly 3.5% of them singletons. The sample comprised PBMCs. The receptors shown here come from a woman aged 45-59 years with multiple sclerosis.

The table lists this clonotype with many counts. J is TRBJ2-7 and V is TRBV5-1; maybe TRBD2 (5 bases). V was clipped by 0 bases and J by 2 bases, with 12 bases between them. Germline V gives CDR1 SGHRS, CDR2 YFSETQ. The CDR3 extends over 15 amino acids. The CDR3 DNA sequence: TGCGCCAGCAGCTTGGGTTGGACTGGTACCTACGAGCAGTACTTC. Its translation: CASSLGWTGTYEQYF.

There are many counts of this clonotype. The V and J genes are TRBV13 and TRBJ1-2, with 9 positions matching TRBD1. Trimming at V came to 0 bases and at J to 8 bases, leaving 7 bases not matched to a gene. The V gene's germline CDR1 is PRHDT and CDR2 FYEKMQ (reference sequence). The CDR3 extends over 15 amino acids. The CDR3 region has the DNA TGTGCCAGCAGCTTAGGAGACAGGGGGAAGGCGGGCTACACCTTC. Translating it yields CASSLGDRGKAGYTF.

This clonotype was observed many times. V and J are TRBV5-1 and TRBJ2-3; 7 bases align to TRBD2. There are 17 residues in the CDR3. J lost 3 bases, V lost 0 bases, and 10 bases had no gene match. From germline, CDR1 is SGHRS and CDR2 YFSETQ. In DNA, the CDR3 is TGCGCCAGCAGCTTGGATCCGTCCAGCGGGATGACAGATACGCAGTATTTT. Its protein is CASSLDPSSGMTDTQYF. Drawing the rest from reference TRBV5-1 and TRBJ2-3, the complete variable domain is KAGVTQTPRYLIKTRGQQVTLSCSPISGHRSVSWYQQTPGQGLQFLFEYFSETQRNKGNFPGRFSGRQFSNSRSEMNVSTLELGDSALYLCASSLDPSSGMTDTQYFGPGTRLTVL.

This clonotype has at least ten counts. The CDR3 DNA sequence: TGCAGTGCTAGATGGAGACTAGCAAGCTCCTACGAGCAGTACTTC. This translates into CSARWRLASSYEQYF. The rearrangement joins TRBV20-1 to TRBJ2-7, with TRBD2 identical over 7 bases. The J segment lost 0 bases and the V segment lost 2 bases, leaving 7 bases of the junction unmatched. Germline V lookup: CDR1 DFQATT, CDR2 SNEGSKA (reference sequence). CDR3 length: 15 residues.

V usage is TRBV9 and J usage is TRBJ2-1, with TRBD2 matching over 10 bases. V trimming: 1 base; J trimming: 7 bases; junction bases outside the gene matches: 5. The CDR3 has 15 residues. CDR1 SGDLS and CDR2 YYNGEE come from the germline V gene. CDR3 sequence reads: CASSVLAGVTNEQFF. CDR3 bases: TGTGCCAGCAGCGTACTAGCGGGAGTCACAAATGAGCAGTTCTTC.

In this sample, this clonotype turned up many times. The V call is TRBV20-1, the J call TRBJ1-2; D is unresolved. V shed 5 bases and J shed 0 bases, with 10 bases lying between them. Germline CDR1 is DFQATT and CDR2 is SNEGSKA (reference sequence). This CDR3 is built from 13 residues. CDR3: CSAEGNTNYGYTF. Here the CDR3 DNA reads TGCAGTGCTGAAGGGAACACTAACTATGGCTACACCTTC.

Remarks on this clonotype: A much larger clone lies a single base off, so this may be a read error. CDR3 in DNA: TGCAGCGTTGAGGACAGGGAACGAGAAGGCTCTGGGGCCAAAGTCCTGACTTTC. Protein sequence: CSVEDREREGSGAKVLTF. The chain uses TRBV29-1 and TRBJ2-6; the match to TRBD1 covers 8 bases. Germline V gives CDR1 SQVTM, CDR2 ANQGSEA. The CDR3 sequence is 18 residues long.

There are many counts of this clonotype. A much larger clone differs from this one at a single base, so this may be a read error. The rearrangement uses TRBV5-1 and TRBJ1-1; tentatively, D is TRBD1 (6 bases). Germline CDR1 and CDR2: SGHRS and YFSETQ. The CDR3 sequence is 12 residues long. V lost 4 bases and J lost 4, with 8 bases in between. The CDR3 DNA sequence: TGCGCCAGCAGCAAGGGGGTCACTGAAGCTTTCTTT. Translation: CASSKGVTEAFF.

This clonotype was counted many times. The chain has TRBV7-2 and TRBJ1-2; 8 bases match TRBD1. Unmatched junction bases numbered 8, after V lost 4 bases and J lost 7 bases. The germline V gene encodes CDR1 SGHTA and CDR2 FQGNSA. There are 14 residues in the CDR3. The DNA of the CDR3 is TGTGCCAGCAGCTCTACAGGGGGGCTTGGTGGCTACACCTTC. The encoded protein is CASSSTGGLGGYTF.

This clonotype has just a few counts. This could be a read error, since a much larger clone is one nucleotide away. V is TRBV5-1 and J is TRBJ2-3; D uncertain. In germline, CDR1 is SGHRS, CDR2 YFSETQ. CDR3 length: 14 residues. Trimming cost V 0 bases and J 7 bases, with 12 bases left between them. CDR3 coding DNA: TGCGCCAGCAGCTTGGGGGAAAGATCTTATACGCAGTATTTT. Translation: CASSLGERSYTQYF. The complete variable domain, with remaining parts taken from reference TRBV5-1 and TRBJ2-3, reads KAGVTQTPRYLIKTRGQQVTLSCSPISGHRSVSWYQQTPGQGLQFLFEYFSETQRNKGNFPGRFSGRQFSNSRSEMNVSTLELGDSALYLCASSLGERSYTQYFGPGTRLTVL.

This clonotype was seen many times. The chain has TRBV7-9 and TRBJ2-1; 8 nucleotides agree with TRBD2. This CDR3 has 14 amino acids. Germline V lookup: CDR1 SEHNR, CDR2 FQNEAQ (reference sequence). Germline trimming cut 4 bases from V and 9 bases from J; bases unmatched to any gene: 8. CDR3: CASSSLGLEREQFF. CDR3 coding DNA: TGTGCCAGCAGCTCCCTGGGACTAGAGCGTGAGCAGTTCTTC.

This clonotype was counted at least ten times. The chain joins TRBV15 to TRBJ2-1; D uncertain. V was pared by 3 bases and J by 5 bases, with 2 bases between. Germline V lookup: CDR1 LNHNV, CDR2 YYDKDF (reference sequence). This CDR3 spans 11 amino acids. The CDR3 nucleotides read TGTGCCACCAGCAGTCACAATGAGCAGTTCTTC. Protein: CATSSHNEQFF.

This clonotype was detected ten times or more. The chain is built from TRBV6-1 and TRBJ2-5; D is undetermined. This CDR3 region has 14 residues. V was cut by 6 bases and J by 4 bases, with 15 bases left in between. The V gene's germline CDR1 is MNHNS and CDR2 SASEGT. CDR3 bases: TGTGCCAGCAGCTACCGAGAGACGGGAGAGACCCAGTACTTC. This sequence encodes CASSYRETGETQYF.

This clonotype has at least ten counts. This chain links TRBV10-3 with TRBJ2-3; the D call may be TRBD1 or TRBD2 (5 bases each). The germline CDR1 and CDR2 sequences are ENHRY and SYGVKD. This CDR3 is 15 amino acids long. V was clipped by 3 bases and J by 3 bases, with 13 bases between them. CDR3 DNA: TGTGCCATCAGTGAACGGGACCCGCTGACAGATACGCAGTATTTT. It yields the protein CAISERDPLTDTQYF.

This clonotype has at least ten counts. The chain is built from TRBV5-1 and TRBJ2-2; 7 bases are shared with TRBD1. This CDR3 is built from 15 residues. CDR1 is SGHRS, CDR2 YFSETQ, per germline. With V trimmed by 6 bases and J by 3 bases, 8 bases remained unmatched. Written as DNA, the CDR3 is TGCGCCAGCACATCCGGGACAGATTACACCGGGGAGCTGTTTTTT. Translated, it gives CASTSGTDYTGELFF.

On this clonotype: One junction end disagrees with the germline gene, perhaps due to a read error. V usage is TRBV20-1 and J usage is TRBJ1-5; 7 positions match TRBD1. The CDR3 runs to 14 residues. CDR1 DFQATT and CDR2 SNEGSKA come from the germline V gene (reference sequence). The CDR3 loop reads CSAKLQGIGQPQNF. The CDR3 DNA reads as TGCAGTGCTAAGCTACAGGGGATCGGTCAGCCCCAGAATTTT.

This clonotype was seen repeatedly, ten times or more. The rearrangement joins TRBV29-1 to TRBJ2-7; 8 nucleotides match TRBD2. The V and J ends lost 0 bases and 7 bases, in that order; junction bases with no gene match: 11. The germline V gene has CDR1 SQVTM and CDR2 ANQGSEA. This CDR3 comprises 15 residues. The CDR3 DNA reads TGCAGCGTTGAAGAAGGGACTAGAGGATCGGGTGAGCAGTACTTC. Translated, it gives CSVEEGTRGSGEQYF.

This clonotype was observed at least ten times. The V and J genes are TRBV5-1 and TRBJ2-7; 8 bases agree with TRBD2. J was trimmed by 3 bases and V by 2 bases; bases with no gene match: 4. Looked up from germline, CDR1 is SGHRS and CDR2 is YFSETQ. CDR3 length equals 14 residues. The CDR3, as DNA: TGCGCCAGCAGCTTTGAAGCGGGAGACTACGAGCAGTACTTC. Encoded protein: CASSFEAGDYEQYF.

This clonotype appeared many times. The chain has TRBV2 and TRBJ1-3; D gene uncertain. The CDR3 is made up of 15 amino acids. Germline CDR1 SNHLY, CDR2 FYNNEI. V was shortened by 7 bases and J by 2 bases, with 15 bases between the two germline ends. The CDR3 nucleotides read TGTGCCAGCAAGGCCGTCCAGGCTACTGGAAACACCATATATTTT. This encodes CASKAVQATGNTIYF.

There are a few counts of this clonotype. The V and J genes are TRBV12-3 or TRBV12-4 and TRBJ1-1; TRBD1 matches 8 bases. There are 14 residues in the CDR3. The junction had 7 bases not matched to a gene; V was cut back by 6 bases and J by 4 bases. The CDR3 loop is CASRLQGVGTEAFF. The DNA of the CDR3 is TGTGCCAGCAGGCTACAGGGGGTGGGCACTGAAGCTTTCTTT.

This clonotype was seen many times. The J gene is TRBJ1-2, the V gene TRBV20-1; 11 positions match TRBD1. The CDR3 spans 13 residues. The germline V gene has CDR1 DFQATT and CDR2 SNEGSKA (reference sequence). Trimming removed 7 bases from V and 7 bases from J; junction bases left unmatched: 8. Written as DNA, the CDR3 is TGCAGTGTTACGGACAGGGGGCTAAGTGGCTACACCTTC. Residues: CSVTDRGLSGYTF.

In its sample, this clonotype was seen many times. CDR3 loop: CSARPGQTNNSPLHF. CDR3 coding DNA: TGCAGTGCTAGGCCGGGACAGACAAATAATTCACCCCTCCACTTT. The V and J genes are TRBV20-1 and TRBJ1-6; TRBD1 agrees at 7 bases. This CDR3 is 15 amino acids long. With V trimmed by 3 bases and J by 5 bases, 7 bases remained unmatched. Germline loops: CDR1 DFQATT, CDR2 SNEGSKA (reference sequence).

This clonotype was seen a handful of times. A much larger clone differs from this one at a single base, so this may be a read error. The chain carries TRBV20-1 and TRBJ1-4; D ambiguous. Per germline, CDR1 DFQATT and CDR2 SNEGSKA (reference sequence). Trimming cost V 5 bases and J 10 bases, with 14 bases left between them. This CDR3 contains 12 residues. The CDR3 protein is CSARKGEVKLFF. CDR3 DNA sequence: TGCAGTGCTCGGAAGGGCGAAGTAAAACTGTTTTTT.

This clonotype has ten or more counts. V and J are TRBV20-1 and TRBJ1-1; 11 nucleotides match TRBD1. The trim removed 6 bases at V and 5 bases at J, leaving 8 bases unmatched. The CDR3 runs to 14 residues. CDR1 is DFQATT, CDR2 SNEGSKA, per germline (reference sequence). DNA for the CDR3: TGCAGTGCCCTAGGACAGGGGGCGCGGACTGAAGCTTTCTTT. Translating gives CSALGQGARTEAFF.

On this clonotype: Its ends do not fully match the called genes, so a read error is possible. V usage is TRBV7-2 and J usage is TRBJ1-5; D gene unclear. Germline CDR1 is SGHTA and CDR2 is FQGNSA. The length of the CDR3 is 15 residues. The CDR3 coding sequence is TGTGCCAGCAGCTTAAACGGTTGGAGCAATCAGCCCCAGAATTTT. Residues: CASSLNGWSNQPQNF.